These 25 T cell receptor beta chains came from one sample sequenced in a study of blood T cell repertoires in COVID-19. Generated by immunoSEQ multiplex PCR, the TCRdb table keeps only in-frame clones and is missing some. The table has around 200,000 clones, about 84% seen once. Sequencing was done on a sample of peripheral blood. These receptors all stem from an older person with COVID-19, enrolled during active disease.

The chain joins TRBV7-8 to TRBJ2-5; TRBD1 matches 8 bases. CDR3 length: 16 amino acids. Germline CDR1 SGHVS, CDR2 FQNEAQ. V was pared by 4 bases and J by 5 bases, with 12 bases of the junction left unmatched. This CDR3 is CASSSKRRGRGETQYF. The CDR3 bases are TGTGCCAGCAGCTCAAAACGCAGGGGGCGTGGGGAGACCCAGTACTTC.

The gene calls are TRBV9 and TRBJ2-1, with unresolved D. Germline V gene sequence: CDR1 SGDLS, CDR2 YYNGEE. The CDR3 is made up of 15 amino acids. V dropped 0 bases and J dropped 0 bases, with 7 bases sitting between them. Here the CDR3 reads CASSVVQNSYNEQFF. As DNA, the CDR3 is TGTGCCAGCAGCGTAGTACAGAACTCCTACAATGAGCAGTTCTTC.

This rearrangement joins TRBV15 to TRBJ1-5; no definite D call. This CDR3 has 15 amino acids. Looked up from germline, CDR1 is LNHNV and CDR2 is YYDKDF (reference sequence). The V end lost 0 bases, the J end lost 2 bases, and 8 bases lay between the germline ends. CDR3 nucleotide sequence: TGTGCCACCAGCAGAGATCCCCAGGGCAATCAGCCCCAGCATTTT. It is translated as CATSRDPQGNQPQHF.

The CDR3 DNA reads TGCGCCAGCAGCCAAACCCGACAGGTTGTGGGCTCCTACGAGCAGTACTTC. It codes for CASSQTRQVVGSYEQYF. The chain couples TRBV4-1 to TRBJ2-7; maybe TRBD1 (6 bases). Trimming shortened V by 2 bases and J by 0 bases, and 17 bases separated the two germline ends. Germline CDR1 MGHRA, CDR2 YSYEKL. CDR3 size: 17 residues.

In its sample, this clone was seen a few times. This rearrangement joins TRBV7-9 to TRBJ2-5; 7 positions agree with TRBD1. Trimming took 5 bases from V and 5 from J; bases not matched to a gene: 14. CDR3 size: 16 residues. CDR1 and CDR2 from the germline V gene are SEHNR and FQNEAQ (reference sequence). The CDR3 loop is CASSRRTGGEEETQYF. CDR3 bases: TGTGCCAGCAGCCGCCGGACAGGTGGGGAAGAGGAGACCCAGTACTTC.

This chain uses TRBV4-1 with TRBJ1-5, with D uncertain. From germline, CDR1 is MGHRA and CDR2 YSYEKL. The CDR3 extends over 16 amino acids. With 2 bases removed from V and 2 bases from J, the gap between germline ends came to 13 bases. DNA of the CDR3: TGCGCCAGCAGCCAAATGCTAACCTCGGGCAATCAGCCCCAGCATTTT. As protein: CASSQMLTSGNQPQHF.

This sequence joins TRBV5-1 and TRBJ1-4, with TRBD1 matching 7 bases. The J segment lost 8 bases and the V segment lost 4 bases, leaving 11 bases of the junction unmatched. Germline V gene data show CDR1 as SGHRS and CDR2 as YFSETQ. This CDR3 contains 15 residues. In nucleotides, the CDR3 is TGCGCCAGCAGCCTAGGGACAGTTTATCGCGAAAAACTGTTTTTT. Translating it yields CASSLGTVYREKLFF. The entire variable domain, with the rest obtained from reference TRBV5-1 and TRBJ1-4, is as follows: KAGVTQTPRYLIKTRGQQVTLSCSPISGHRSVSWYQQTPGQGLQFLFEYFSETQRNKGNFPGRFSGRQFSNSRSEMNVSTLELGDSALYLCASSLGTVYREKLFFGSGTQLSVL.

This clone was seen more than once but under ten times. The CDR3 DNA sequence: TGTGCCAGCAGACTCGGGTCAGGGGATTCACCCCTCCACTTT. The encoded protein is CASRLGSGDSPLHF. The chain employs TRBV28 and TRBJ1-6; D is perhaps TRBD1 (6 bases). The germline CDR1 and CDR2 sequences are MDHEN and SYDVKM. The CDR3 has 14 amino acids. Trimming took 6 bases from V and 8 from J, leaving 14 bases between them.

The CDR3 DNA is TGTGCCAGCAGCACTCCAGGACAGTTCTACGAGCAGTACTTC. This encodes CASSTPGQFYEQYF. The V and J genes are TRBV19 and TRBJ2-7; tentatively, D is TRBD1 (6 bases). Germline lookup yields CDR1 LNHDA and CDR2 SQIVND (reference sequence). This CDR3 spans 14 amino acids. With 9 bases removed from V and 3 bases from J, the gap between germline ends came to 18 bases.

V is TRBV11-1 and J is TRBJ2-1; TRBD2 is a possible D gene (7 bases). Trimming stripped 4 bases from V and 10 bases from J, with 14 bases between. The length of the CDR3 is 13 residues. Germline values: CDR1 SGHAT, CDR2 FQDESV (reference sequence). The CDR3 bases are TGTGCCAGCAGCTCTAGTAGGGGGGGCGAGCAGTTCTTC. Protein product: CASSSSRGGEQFF. Based on the CDR3 plus reference TRBV11-1 and TRBJ2-1, the full variable domain is EAEVAQSPRYKITEKSQAVAFWCDPISGHATLYWYRQILGQGPELLVQFQDESVVDDSQLPKDRFSAERLKGVDSTLKIQPAELGDSAMYLCASSSSRGGEQFFGPGTRLTVL.

This clone was observed a single time. The chain recombines TRBV10-3 with TRBJ2-6; D is undetermined. Germline V gene data show CDR1 as ENHRY and CDR2 as SYGVKD. The CDR3 loop spans 14 amino acids. Trimming cost V 4 bases and J 1 base, with 5 bases left between them. The CDR3 sequence: CAISGESGANVLTF. CDR3 in DNA: TGTGCCATCAGTGGTGAGTCTGGGGCCAACGTCCTGACTTTC.

This chain uses TRBV5-1 with TRBJ1-2; TRBD1 is a possible D gene (6 bases). Looked up from germline, CDR1 is SGHRS and CDR2 is YFSETQ. V dropped 2 bases and J dropped 4 bases, with 12 bases sitting between them. The CDR3 loop spans 14 amino acids. The CDR3 is CASSLRTESYGYTF. The CDR3 nucleotides are TGCGCCAGCAGCTTACGGACAGAAAGCTATGGCTACACCTTC. Supplemented by reference TRBV5-1 and TRBJ1-2, the full variable domain reads KAGVTQTPRYLIKTRGQQVTLSCSPISGHRSVSWYQQTPGQGLQFLFEYFSETQRNKGNFPGRFSGRQFSNSRSEMNVSTLELGDSALYLCASSLRTESYGYTFGSGTRLTVV.

This clone occurred once. The chain links TRBV6-2 or TRBV6-3 to TRBJ2-5; TRBD2 matches at 8 bases. Germline loops: CDR1 MNHEY, CDR2 SVGEGT. V trimming: 2 bases; J trimming: 7 bases; junction bases outside the gene matches: 12. This CDR3 has 16 amino acids. The CDR3 DNA sequence: TGTGCCAGCAGTTACAGGTCCGGACTAGCTGGAGGGACCCAGTACTTC. It specifies CASSYRSGLAGGTQYF.

The chain links TRBV7-2 to TRBJ2-7; D is unresolved. This CDR3 comprises 14 residues. Trimming pared 5 bases from V and 3 bases from J, leaving 14 bases between. In germline, CDR1 is SGHTA, CDR2 FQGNSA. This CDR3 reads CASSLPTRSYEQYF. The CDR3 region has the DNA TGTGCCAGCAGCCTCCCGACGAGGAGCTACGAGCAGTACTTC.

DNA of the CDR3: TGTGCCAGTAGCTCGACAGACTACGAGCAGTACTTC. Its protein is CASSSTDYEQYF. V and J are TRBV19 and TRBJ2-7; D perhaps matches TRBD1 (5 bases). This CDR3 contains 12 residues. With 6 bases removed from V and 3 bases from J, the gap between germline ends came to 9 bases. CDR1 is LNHDA and CDR2 is SQIVND in the germline V gene (reference sequence). Variable domain in full (rest from reference TRBV19 and TRBJ2-7): DGGITQSPKYLFRKEGQNVTLSCEQNLNHDAMYWYRQDPGQGLRLIYYSQIVNDFQKGDIAEGYSVSREKKESFPLTVTSAQKNPTAFYLCASSSTDYEQYFGPGTRLTVT.

V usage is TRBV7-2 and J usage is TRBJ1-4; maybe TRBD1 (6 bases). The germline CDR1 and CDR2 sequences are SGHTA and FQGNSA. The CDR3 has 16 amino acids. The V end lost 1 base, the J end lost 7 bases, and 16 bases lay between the germline ends. This chain's CDR3 is CASSLVGAGVSEKLFF. DNA for the CDR3: TGTGCCAGCAGCTTAGTTGGGGCAGGGGTTAGTGAAAAACTGTTTTTT.

The CDR3 region is CASRTGVGNEQFF. CDR3 nucleotide sequence: TGTGCCAGCAGGACAGGGGTGGGCAATGAGCAGTTCTTC. The rearrangement joins TRBV6-6 to TRBJ2-1, with 8 bases aligning to TRBD1. The germline V gene encodes CDR1 MNHNY and CDR2 SVGAGI (reference sequence). The ends lost 6 bases at V and 6 bases at J; junction bases unmatched: 4. CDR3 length: 13 residues.

This chain joins TRBV27 and TRBJ1-6; D remains ambiguous. The CDR3 is 12 amino acids. Germline assignment: CDR1 MNHEY and CDR2 SMNVEV (reference sequence). V was cut by 6 bases and J by 7 bases, with 7 bases left in between. CDR3 in amino acids: CASSGENSPLHF. The CDR3 region has the DNA TGTGCCAGCAGCGGGGAGAATTCACCCCTCCACTTT.

The chain links TRBV6-5 to TRBJ1-5; D is undetermined. V was clipped by 6 bases and J by 2 bases, with 14 bases between them. This CDR3 contains 15 residues. Germline CDR1 MNHEY, CDR2 SVGAGI. Written as DNA, the CDR3 is TGTGCCAGCAGATCCCCTGTGGGAGGCAATCAGCCCCAGCATTTT. This gives the protein CASRSPVGGNQPQHF.

The V and J genes are TRBV5-1 and TRBJ1-2; the D gene is possibly TRBD1 (6 bases). V was cut by 0 bases and J by 2 bases, with 11 bases left in between. The germline V gene encodes CDR1 SGHRS and CDR2 YFSETQ. CDR3 length: 15 residues. The CDR3 is CASSLEQGGNYGYTF. For the CDR3, the DNA is TGCGCCAGCAGCTTGGAACAGGGTGGGAACTATGGCTACACCTTC.

The chain couples TRBV6-5 to TRBJ1-4; 7 bases match TRBD1. Unmatched junction bases numbered 10, after V lost 5 bases and J lost 7 bases. Germline V gene data show CDR1 as MNHEY and CDR2 as SVGAGI. The CDR3 loop spans 15 amino acids. The CDR3: CASSSNRGAGEKLFF. DNA of the CDR3: TGTGCCAGCAGTAGCAACAGGGGTGCGGGTGAAAAACTGTTTTTT.

This chain links TRBV2 with TRBJ2-3; the match to TRBD2 covers 12 bases. The germline gives CDR1 SNHLY, CDR2 FYNNEI. This CDR3 is built from 16 residues. The trim removed 6 bases at V and 5 bases at J, leaving 9 bases unmatched. The DNA of the CDR3 is TGTGCCAGCAGGGCGCTAGCGGGAGGGGGCGGAGATACGCAGTATTTT. It encodes CASRALAGGGGDTQYF.

The V and J genes are TRBV5-1 and TRBJ2-3; D might be TRBD2 (6 bases). V shed 4 bases and J shed 0 bases, with 15 bases lying between them. Looked up from germline, CDR1 is SGHRS and CDR2 is YFSETQ. This CDR3 is built from 16 residues. In DNA, the CDR3 is TGCGCCAGCAGCCCCAGGGTTAGCGGAAGCACAGATACGCAGTATTTT. This sequence encodes CASSPRVSGSTDTQYF.

The chain employs TRBV5-5 and TRBJ1-6; 8 bases are shared with TRBD1. The V segment lost 6 bases and the J segment 7 bases; nucleotides outside the gene matches: 6. The CDR3 is 14 residues long. Germline values: CDR1 SGHKS, CDR2 YYEKEE (reference sequence). The CDR3 loop is CASTLDRGNSPLHF. The CDR3 nucleotides read TGTGCCAGCACCCTTGACAGGGGAAATTCACCCCTCCACTTT.

The rearrangement joins TRBV27 to TRBJ1-5, with a weak D call TRBD1 (6 bases). Trimming took off 2 bases at V and 5 bases at J, with 10 bases between the two ends. Germline CDR1 is MNHEY and CDR2 is SMNVEV (reference sequence). The CDR3 covers 14 residues. CDR3 in DNA: TGTGCCAGCAGTTTAACAGGGTGGGATCAGCCCCAGCATTTT. It encodes CASSLTGWDQPQHF.